A single sample gave rise to the 8 T cell receptor beta chains below, sequenced in a study of blood T cell repertoires in COVID-19. The protocol was immunoSEQ multiplex PCR, while the TCRdb copy is restricted to in-frame clones and leaves out a portion. The table has 250,000 to 300,000 clones, roughly 86% seen once. Sequenced input: peripheral blood. Source of these receptors: a man between 18 and 29 years old with active or convalescent COVID-19.

The chain joins TRBV19 to TRBJ1-3; D not certain. Germline lookup yields CDR1 LNHDA and CDR2 SQIVND (reference sequence). V was cut by 3 bases and J by 4 bases, with 10 bases left in between. This CDR3 spans 14 amino acids. CDR3 DNA: TGTGCCAGTAGTATGGAGGGCTTCGGAAACACCATATATTTT. It specifies CASSMEGFGNTIYF.

The rearrangement uses TRBV4-1 and TRBJ2-7, with 7 bases aligning to TRBD2. V shed 4 bases, J shed 7 bases, and the junction held 7 bases outside the gene matches. The V gene's germline CDR1 is MGHRA and CDR2 YSYEKL. The CDR3 consists of 13 residues. The CDR3 nucleotides read TGCGCCAGCAGCCTCACTCGGGGGGAGGAGCAGTACTTC. Protein sequence: CASSLTRGEEQYF.

For the CDR3, the DNA is TGCGCCAGCAGGGGCCTAGACAGGGACTGGAGAGAGACCCAGTACTTC. Encoded protein: CASRGLDRDWRETQYF. The chain joins TRBV10-2 to TRBJ2-5; tentative D call: TRBD1 (7 bases). From germline, CDR1 is WSHSY and CDR2 SAAADI. V dropped 6 bases and J dropped 4 bases, with 21 bases sitting between them. The CDR3 totals 16 residues.

V gene TRBV9 combines with J gene TRBJ1-1; no definite D call. V was shortened by 4 bases and J by 1 base, with 11 bases between the two germline ends. This CDR3 region has 14 residues. The germline CDR1 and CDR2 sequences are SGDLS and YYNGEE. CDR3 nucleotide sequence: TGTGCCAGCAGCAGATCCCCGGGGAACACTGAAGCTTTCTTT. It codes for CASSRSPGNTEAFF.

This clone came up once. The V and J genes are TRBV7-9 and TRBJ2-7; TRBD1 is a possible D gene (6 bases). CDR3 size: 15 residues. Trimming cost V 5 bases and J 0 bases, with 14 bases left between them. Germline V lookup: CDR1 SEHNR, CDR2 FQNEAQ (reference sequence). In DNA form, the CDR3 reads TGTGCCAGCAGCCCTGGGACAATGCTCTCCTACGAGCAGTACTTC. It translates to CASSPGTMLSYEQYF.

V gene TRBV2 combines with J gene TRBJ2-1, with 13 positions matching TRBD2. The CDR3 is 17 residues long. Unmatched junction bases numbered 15, after V lost 8 bases and J lost 8 bases. Per germline, CDR1 SNHLY and CDR2 FYNNEI. The CDR3 loop reads CASGVGFTGLAGHEQFF. The CDR3 DNA is TGTGCCAGCGGAGTGGGTTTCACGGGACTAGCGGGACATGAGCAGTTCTTC.

This clone was counted a few times. Additional DNA sequences in this sample encode the identical CDR3. V is TRBV9 and J is TRBJ2-1, with TRBD2 matching 10 bases. Germline-derived CDR1 and CDR2 are SGDLS and YYNGEE. The CDR3 covers 15 residues. Germline trimming cut 2 bases from V and 8 bases from J; bases unmatched to any gene: 7. CDR3 in amino acids: CASSVVSGGADEQFF. For the CDR3, the DNA is TGTGCCAGCAGCGTTGTCAGCGGGGGGGCAGATGAGCAGTTCTTC.

The chain recombines TRBV27 with TRBJ2-2; D perhaps matches TRBD1 (6 bases). V lost 3 bases and J 3 bases, leaving 8 bases between the germline ends. CDR3 length: 14 residues. Germline CDR1 MNHEY, CDR2 SMNVEV (reference sequence). This CDR3 reads CASSFWTDTGELFF. The CDR3 bases are TGTGCCAGCAGTTTTTGGACAGACACCGGGGAGCTGTTTTTT.